Below are 25 T cell receptor beta chains sequenced from a single sample in a study of PD-1 blockade in classical Hodgkin lymphoma. Method: immunoSEQ multiplex PCR; TCRdb's copy keeps in-frame clones and lacks some. Among 30,000 or so clones, around 94% were seen once, and the ten largest hold roughly 2.1%. Described time point: newly diagnosed, previously untreated cHL patient sample. The sequenced material came from peripheral blood mononuclear cells (PBMCs). These receptors were taken from a human donor with classical Hodgkin lymphoma.

The chain joins TRBV10-1 to TRBJ2-7; 11 positions agree with TRBD2. Trimming at V came to 6 bases and at J to 3 bases, leaving 4 bases not matched to a gene. The length of the CDR3 is 14 residues. Germline CDR1 WNHNN, CDR2 SYGVQD (reference sequence). The CDR3 DNA sequence: TGCGCCAGCAGCCCCGGGACTAGCGGCTACGAGCAGTACTTC. Encoded protein: CASSPGTSGYEQYF.

The CDR3 bases are TGTGCCAGCAGCTTTTGGGAGACCCAGTACTTC. Translation gives CASSFWETQYF. V gene TRBV5-6 combines with J gene TRBJ2-5; D unclear. V was pared by 2 bases and J by 5 bases, with 4 bases between. Germline CDR1 is SGHDT and CDR2 is YYEEEE. This CDR3 comprises 11 residues.

This clone was recorded only once. The chain is built from TRBV15 and TRBJ2-7, with a possible D match to TRBD2 (5 bases). Germline CDR1 and CDR2: LNHNV and YYDKDF (reference sequence). The CDR3 totals 14 residues. With 0 bases removed from V and 7 bases from J, the gap between germline ends came to 13 bases. CDR3 nucleotides: TGTGCCACCAGCAGAGATGCGAGGGCTTTGGAGCAGTACTTC. Protein product: CATSRDARALEQYF.

The gene calls are TRBV5-1 and TRBJ1-4; 7 bases align to TRBD1. The germline V gene encodes CDR1 SGHRS and CDR2 YFSETQ. The CDR3 extends over 18 amino acids. J gave up 2 bases and V 0 bases, and 10 bases lay outside the gene matches. CDR3 sequence (DNA): TGCGCCAGCAGCTTGGAAGTGGCAGGGGGGATCACTAATGAAAAACTGTTTTTT. As protein: CASSLEVAGGITNEKLFF. Full variable domain (missing parts from reference TRBV5-1 and TRBJ1-4): KAGVTQTPRYLIKTRGQQVTLSCSPISGHRSVSWYQQTPGQGLQFLFEYFSETQRNKGNFPGRFSGRQFSNSRSEMNVSTLELGDSALYLCASSLEVAGGITNEKLFFGSGTQLSVL.

The chain carries TRBV5-1 and TRBJ2-3, with 7 bases identical to TRBD1. The CDR3 is 15 residues long. V lost 6 bases and J lost 3; bases outside the gene matches: 10. The V gene's germline CDR1 is SGHRS and CDR2 YFSETQ. The chain's CDR3 is CASTMTGRGTDTQYF. Here the CDR3 DNA reads TGCGCCAGCACAATGACAGGGCGTGGAACAGATACGCAGTATTTT.

The chain combines TRBV4-1 with TRBJ1-3; no clear D gene. Per germline, CDR1 MGHRA and CDR2 YSYEKL. V dropped 1 base and J dropped 0 bases, with 13 bases sitting between them. The CDR3 is 17 amino acids. CDR3 region: CASSQGLGRTSGNTIYF. The CDR3 nucleotides read TGCGCCAGCAGCCAAGGCCTTGGCAGGACCTCTGGAAACACCATATATTTT.

The CDR3 sequence: CASSQGGAVPYGYTF. CDR3 in DNA: TGCGCCAGCAGCCAAGGGGGGGCTGTACCGTATGGCTACACCTTC. The rearrangement joins TRBV4-3 to TRBJ1-2; tentative D call: TRBD1 (6 bases). The CDR3 totals 15 residues. In germline, CDR1 is LGHNA, CDR2 YSLEER. The V end was cut by 1 base, the J end by 5 bases, with 14 bases between.

The V and J genes are TRBV9 and TRBJ1-4; D gene uncertain. This CDR3 comprises 16 residues. V was cut by 4 bases and J by 4 bases, with 17 bases left in between. Per germline, CDR1 SGDLS and CDR2 YYNGEE. The CDR3 loop reads CASSYTPVTFNEKLFF. The CDR3 nucleotides read TGTGCCAGCAGCTACACGCCGGTTACCTTTAATGAAAAACTGTTTTTT. The full variable domain, in which reference TRBV9 and TRBJ1-4 provide the parts outside the CDR3, is DSGVTQTPKHLITATGQRVTLRCSPRSGDLSVYWYQQSLDQGLQFLIQYYNGEERAKGNILERFSAQQFPDLHSELNLSSLELGDSALYFCASSYTPVTFNEKLFFGSGTQLSVL.

V gene TRBV6-5 combines with J gene TRBJ2-7, with 13 bases fitting TRBD2. The germline V gene encodes CDR1 MNHEY and CDR2 SVGAGI. CDR3 length: 14 amino acids. Losses at the gene ends were 7 bases for V and 4 bases for J; bases not matched to a gene: 4. CDR3 coding DNA: TGTGCCAGCAAAATACTAGCGGGAGGGTACGAGCAGTACTTC. It yields the protein CASKILAGGYEQYF.

The chain is built from TRBV27 and TRBJ1-6, with D possibly being TRBD1 (5 bases). Trimming took off 2 bases at V and 9 bases at J, with 20 bases between the two ends. The CDR3 runs to 17 residues. The V gene's germline CDR1 is MNHEY and CDR2 SMNVEV (reference sequence). The CDR3 protein is CASSLLMIGGFTSPLHF. CDR3 in DNA: TGTGCCAGCAGTTTACTTATGATCGGGGGTTTCACTTCACCCCTCCACTTT.

The gene calls are TRBV19 and TRBJ2-6; D may be TRBD2 (6 bases). Trimming removed 3 bases at V and 2 bases at J, with 8 bases between. The CDR3 runs to 15 residues. Germline CDR1 LNHDA, CDR2 SQIVND (reference sequence). CDR3 residues: CASSIWGAGANVLTF. The CDR3 DNA follows: TGTGCCAGTAGTATTTGGGGGGCTGGGGCCAACGTCCTGACTTTC.

The chain uses TRBV7-2 and TRBJ1-5; D gene uncertain. Trimming shortened V by 2 bases and J by 2 bases, and 10 bases separated the two germline ends. The CDR3 is 15 amino acids. Germline CDR1 is SGHTA and CDR2 is FQGNSA. The CDR3 sequence is CASSLYSGGNQPQHF. CDR3 in DNA: TGTGCCAGCAGCTTATACTCCGGGGGCAATCAGCCCCAGCATTTT.

J is TRBJ1-3 and V is TRBV19; D is unresolved. The germline V gene has CDR1 LNHDA and CDR2 SQIVND (reference sequence). This CDR3 is built from 13 residues. The V gene lost 3 bases and the J gene lost 2 bases, with 5 bases spanning the gap. The CDR3 coding sequence is TGTGCCAGTAGTATGTATCCTGGAAACACCATATATTTT. It yields the protein CASSMYPGNTIYF.

The chain joins TRBV4-1 to TRBJ1-2; 7 bases line up with TRBD1. This CDR3 is 16 amino acids long. The V segment lost 3 bases and the J segment 1 base; nucleotides outside the gene matches: 8. CDR1 and CDR2 from the germline V gene are MGHRA and YSYEKL. The CDR3 DNA reads as TGCGCCAGCAGCCATTCCCCGGGACAGTTTAACTATGGCTACACCTTC. Translated, it gives CASSHSPGQFNYGYTF.

The chain couples TRBV6-5 to TRBJ1-4; no firm D call. The V end was cut by 7 bases, the J end by 7 bases, with 13 bases between. Per germline, CDR1 MNHEY and CDR2 SVGAGI. The length of the CDR3 is 13 residues. The CDR3 protein is CASMRGGTEKLFF. The DNA of the CDR3 is TGTGCCAGCATGAGAGGAGGTACTGAAAAACTGTTTTTT.

The chain uses TRBV6-6 and TRBJ2-7; 7 bases map to TRBD1. Per germline, CDR1 MNHNY and CDR2 SVGAGI (reference sequence). The V and J ends lost 10 bases and 2 bases, in that order; junction bases with no gene match: 8. The CDR3 has 13 amino acids. In DNA form, the CDR3 reads TGTGCCACCAGGGGGACGGCACCCTACGAGCAGTACTTC. Its protein product is CATRGTAPYEQYF.

The chain links TRBV15 to TRBJ2-7; 10 bases align to TRBD1. The CDR3 has 17 residues. V was pared by 0 bases and J by 4 bases, with 9 bases of the junction left unmatched. Germline CDR1 LNHNV, CDR2 YYDKDF (reference sequence). For the CDR3, the DNA is TGTGCCACCAGCAGAGATAATATAGGACAGGGGGTTTACGAGCAGTACTTC. This codes for CATSRDNIGQGVYEQYF.

This chain joins TRBV9 and TRBJ1-1; D not resolved. This CDR3 spans 14 amino acids. Per the germline V gene, CDR1 is SGDLS and CDR2 is YYNGEE. V lost 0 bases to trimming and J lost 1 base, with 7 bases between them. As DNA, the CDR3 is TGTGCCAGCAGCGTAGCTCACAGGAACACTGAAGCTTTCTTT. This sequence encodes CASSVAHRNTEAFF. The full variable domain, its missing parts supplied by reference TRBV9 and TRBJ1-1, is DSGVTQTPKHLITATGQRVTLRCSPRSGDLSVYWYQQSLDQGLQFLIQYYNGEERAKGNILERFSAQQFPDLHSELNLSSLELGDSALYFCASSVAHRNTEAFFGQGTRLTVV.

V and J are TRBV7-9 and TRBJ1-2, with TRBD1 matching over 7 bases. Germline V gene lookup returns CDR1 SEHNR and CDR2 FQNEAQ (reference sequence). CDR3 length equals 14 residues. Losses at the gene ends were 6 bases for V and 7 bases for J; bases not matched to a gene: 11. CDR3: CASSIGEQGIGYTF. The DNA for the CDR3 is TGTGCCAGCAGTATAGGTGAACAGGGGATTGGCTACACCTTC.

This rearrangement joins TRBV5-4 to TRBJ2-5; D is tentatively TRBD1 or TRBD2 (5 bases each). This CDR3 spans 16 amino acids. The germline gives CDR1 SGHNT, CDR2 YYREEE (reference sequence). The germline V and J ends were trimmed by 4 bases and 3 bases, with 19 bases remaining between them. CDR3 DNA sequence: TGTGCCAGCAGCCTACGACCGGGACCAGGGAAAGAGACCCAGTACTTC. It is translated as CASSLRPGPGKETQYF.

The CDR3 is CASPAGAGHTEAFF. The CDR3 coding sequence is TGTGCCAGCCCCGCAGGGGCAGGGCACACTGAAGCTTTCTTT. This sequence joins TRBV21-1 and TRBJ1-1; the table calls TRBD1, which could not be checked here. TRBV21-1 is shown as a pseudogene. The CDR3 has 14 amino acids.

This clone was detected once. Written as DNA, the CDR3 is TGTGCCAGCAGTTTTTTTAGGACTAGCGGGGATAGCTCCTACAATGAGCAGTTCTTC. Its translation: CASSFFRTSGDSSYNEQFF. The chain joins TRBV27 to TRBJ2-1, with 12 bases aligning to TRBD2. Germline V CDR1 and CDR2: MNHEY, SMNVEV (reference sequence). CDR3 length: 19 amino acids. V shed 3 bases and J 0 bases; nucleotides not matched to a gene: 9.

The chain carries TRBV20-1 and TRBJ2-5; D is undetermined. The last part of the DNA fits TRBJ2-7 better; the J call may be wrong. This CDR3 has 11 residues. The germline V gene has CDR1 DFQATT and CDR2 SNEGSKA (reference sequence). CDR3 region: CSAVRNYEQYF. In DNA, the CDR3 is TGCAGTGCTGTTCGCAACTACGAGCAGTACTTC.

V is TRBV30 and J is TRBJ2-1; D perhaps matches TRBD2 (7 bases). Germline assignment: CDR1 GTSNPN and CDR2 SVGIG (reference sequence). This CDR3 is 14 amino acids long. Trimming cost V 3 bases and J 2 bases, with 11 bases left between them. The CDR3 nucleotides read TGTGCCTGGAGAGGCGGGGGCCCCTACAATGAGCAGTTCTTC. Residues: CAWRGGGPYNEQFF.

The CDR3 region has the DNA TGTGCCAGTAGTATAGCAAAGAGCTACGAGCAGTACTTC. Translating gives CASSIAKSYEQYF. J is TRBJ2-7 and V is TRBV19; no clear D gene. CDR1 is LNHDA and CDR2 is SQIVND in the germline V gene (reference sequence). V shed 1 base and J shed 3 bases, with 7 bases lying between them. This CDR3 has 13 residues.